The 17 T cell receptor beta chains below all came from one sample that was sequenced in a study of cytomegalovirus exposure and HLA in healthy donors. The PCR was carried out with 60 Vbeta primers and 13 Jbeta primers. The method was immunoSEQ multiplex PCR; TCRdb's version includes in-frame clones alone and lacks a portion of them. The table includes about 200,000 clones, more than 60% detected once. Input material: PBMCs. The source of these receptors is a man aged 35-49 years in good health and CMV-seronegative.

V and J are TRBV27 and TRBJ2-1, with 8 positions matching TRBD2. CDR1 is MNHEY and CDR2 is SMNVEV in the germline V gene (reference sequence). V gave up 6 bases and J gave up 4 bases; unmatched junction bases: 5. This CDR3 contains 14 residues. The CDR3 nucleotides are TGTGCCAGCAGGGGGGGACTAGTTTACAATGAGCAGTTCTTC. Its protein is CASRGGLVYNEQFF.

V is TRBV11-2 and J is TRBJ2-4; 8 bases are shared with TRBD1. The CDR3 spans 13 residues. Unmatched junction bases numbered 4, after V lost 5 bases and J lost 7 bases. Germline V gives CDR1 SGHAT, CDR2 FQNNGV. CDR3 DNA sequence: TGTGCCAGCAGCCAGGGACAGGTCAACATTCAGTACTTC. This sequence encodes CASSQGQVNIQYF.

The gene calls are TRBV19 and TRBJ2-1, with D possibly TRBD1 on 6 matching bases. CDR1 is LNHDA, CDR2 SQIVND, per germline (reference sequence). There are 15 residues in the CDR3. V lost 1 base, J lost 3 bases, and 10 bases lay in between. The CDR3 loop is CASSIAQGIYNEQFF. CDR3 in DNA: TGTGCCAGTAGTATAGCACAGGGAATCTACAATGAGCAGTTCTTC.

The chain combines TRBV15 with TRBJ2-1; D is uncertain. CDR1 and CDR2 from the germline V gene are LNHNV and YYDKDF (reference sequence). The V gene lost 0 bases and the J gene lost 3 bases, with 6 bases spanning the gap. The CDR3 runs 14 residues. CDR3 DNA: TGTGCCACCAGCAGAGAGCGGAACTACAATGAGCAGTTCTTC. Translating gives CATSRERNYNEQFF.

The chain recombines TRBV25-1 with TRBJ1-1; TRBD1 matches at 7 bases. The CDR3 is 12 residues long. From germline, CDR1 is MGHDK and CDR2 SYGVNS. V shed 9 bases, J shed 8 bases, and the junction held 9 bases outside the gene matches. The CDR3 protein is CASQGGRREAFF. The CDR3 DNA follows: TGTGCCAGTCAAGGGGGCCGCCGCGAAGCTTTCTTT.

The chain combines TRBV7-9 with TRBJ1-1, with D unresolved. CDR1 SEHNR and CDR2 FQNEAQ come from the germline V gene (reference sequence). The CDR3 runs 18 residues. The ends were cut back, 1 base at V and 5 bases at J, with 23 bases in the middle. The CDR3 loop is CASSLGHPGQKLGTEAFF. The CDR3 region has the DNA TGTGCCAGCAGCTTAGGTCACCCGGGTCAAAAGTTGGGTACTGAAGCTTTCTTT.

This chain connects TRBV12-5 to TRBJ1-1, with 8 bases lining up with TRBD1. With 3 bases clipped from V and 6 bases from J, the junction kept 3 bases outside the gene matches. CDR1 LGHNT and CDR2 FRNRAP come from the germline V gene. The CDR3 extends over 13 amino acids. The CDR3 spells CASGFATGAEAFF. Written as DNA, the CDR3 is TGTGCTAGTGGTTTCGCGACAGGGGCTGAAGCTTTCTTT.

CDR3: CASSRTPLGADEQYF. The CDR3 nucleotides are TGTGCCAGCAGCCGGACGCCGTTGGGGGCGGACGAGCAGTACTTC. V usage is TRBV6-5 and J usage is TRBJ2-5; weak D call: TRBD1 (6 bases). The DNA end favors TRBJ2-7, so the J call may be wrong. Germline V lookup: CDR1 MNHEY, CDR2 SVGAGI. The length of the CDR3 is 15 residues.

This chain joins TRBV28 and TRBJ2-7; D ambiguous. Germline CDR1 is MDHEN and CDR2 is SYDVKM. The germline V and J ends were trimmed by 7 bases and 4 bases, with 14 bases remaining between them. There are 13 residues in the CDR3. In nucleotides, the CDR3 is TGTGCCAGCAAAACCCCCGAGGTGTACGAGCAGTACTTC. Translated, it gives CASKTPEVYEQYF.

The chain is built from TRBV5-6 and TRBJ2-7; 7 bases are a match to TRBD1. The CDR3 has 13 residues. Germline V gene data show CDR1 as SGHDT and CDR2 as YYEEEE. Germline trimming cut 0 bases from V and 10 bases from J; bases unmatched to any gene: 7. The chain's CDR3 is CASSLGTGVGQYF. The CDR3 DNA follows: TGTGCCAGCAGCTTGGGTACAGGGGTGGGCCAGTACTTC.

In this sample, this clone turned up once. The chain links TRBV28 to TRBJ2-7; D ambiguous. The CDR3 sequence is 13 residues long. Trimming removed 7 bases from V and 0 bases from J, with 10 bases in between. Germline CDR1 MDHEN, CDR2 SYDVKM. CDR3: CASNERSSYEQYF. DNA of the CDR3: TGTGCCAGCAATGAACGGAGCTCCTACGAGCAGTACTTC.

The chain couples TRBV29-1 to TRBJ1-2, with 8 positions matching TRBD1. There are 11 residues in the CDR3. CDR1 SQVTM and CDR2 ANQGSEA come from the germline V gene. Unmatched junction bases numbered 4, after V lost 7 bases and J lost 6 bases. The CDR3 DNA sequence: TGCAGCGCCCCAGGGGGCGATGGCTACACCTTC. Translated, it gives CSAPGGDGYTF.

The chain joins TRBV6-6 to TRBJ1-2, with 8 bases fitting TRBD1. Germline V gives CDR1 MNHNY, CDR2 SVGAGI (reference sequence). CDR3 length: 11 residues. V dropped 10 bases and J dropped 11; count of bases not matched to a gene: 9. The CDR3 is CAIGGRGRYTF. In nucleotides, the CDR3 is TGTGCCATTGGAGGCAGGGGGCGTTACACCTTC.

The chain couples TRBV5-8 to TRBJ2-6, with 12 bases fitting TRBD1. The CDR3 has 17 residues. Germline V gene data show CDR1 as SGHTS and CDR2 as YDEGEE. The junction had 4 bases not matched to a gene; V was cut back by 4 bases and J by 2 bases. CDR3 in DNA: TGTGCCAGCAGCCCCGGGACAGGGGGCCCTGGGGCCAACGTCCTGACTTTC. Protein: CASSPGTGGPGANVLTF.

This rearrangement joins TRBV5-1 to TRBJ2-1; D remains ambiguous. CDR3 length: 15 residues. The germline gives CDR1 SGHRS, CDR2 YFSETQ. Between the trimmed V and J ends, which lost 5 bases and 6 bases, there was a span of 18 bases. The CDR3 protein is CASSSTASRVNEQFF. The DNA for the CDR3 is TGCGCCAGCAGTTCTACAGCATCCCGTGTCAATGAGCAGTTCTTC. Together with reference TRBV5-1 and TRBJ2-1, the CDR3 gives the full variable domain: KAGVTQTPRYLIKTRGQQVTLSCSPISGHRSVSWYQQTPGQGLQFLFEYFSETQRNKGNFPGRFSGRQFSNSRSEMNVSTLELGDSALYLCASSSTASRVNEQFFGPGTRLTVL.

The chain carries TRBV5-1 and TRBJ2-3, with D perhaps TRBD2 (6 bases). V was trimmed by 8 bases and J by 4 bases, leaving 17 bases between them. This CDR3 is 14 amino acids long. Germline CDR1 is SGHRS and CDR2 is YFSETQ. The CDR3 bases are TGCGCCAGTGCACGGCGGGAAGGGGCAGATACGCAGTATTTT. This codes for CASARREGADTQYF. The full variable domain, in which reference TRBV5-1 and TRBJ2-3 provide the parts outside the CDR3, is KAGVTQTPRYLIKTRGQQVTLSCSPISGHRSVSWYQQTPGQGLQFLFEYFSETQRNKGNFPGRFSGRQFSNSRSEMNVSTLELGDSALYLCASARREGADTQYFGPGTRLTVL.

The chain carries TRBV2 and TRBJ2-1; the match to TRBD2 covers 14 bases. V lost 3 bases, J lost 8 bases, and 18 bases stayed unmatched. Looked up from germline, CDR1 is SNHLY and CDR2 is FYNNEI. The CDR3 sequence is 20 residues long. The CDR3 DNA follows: TGTGCCAGCAGTGATGAGGAGGGTTCCGGGACTAGCGGGAGTATCGATGAGCAGTTCTTC. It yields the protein CASSDEEGSGTSGSIDEQFF.